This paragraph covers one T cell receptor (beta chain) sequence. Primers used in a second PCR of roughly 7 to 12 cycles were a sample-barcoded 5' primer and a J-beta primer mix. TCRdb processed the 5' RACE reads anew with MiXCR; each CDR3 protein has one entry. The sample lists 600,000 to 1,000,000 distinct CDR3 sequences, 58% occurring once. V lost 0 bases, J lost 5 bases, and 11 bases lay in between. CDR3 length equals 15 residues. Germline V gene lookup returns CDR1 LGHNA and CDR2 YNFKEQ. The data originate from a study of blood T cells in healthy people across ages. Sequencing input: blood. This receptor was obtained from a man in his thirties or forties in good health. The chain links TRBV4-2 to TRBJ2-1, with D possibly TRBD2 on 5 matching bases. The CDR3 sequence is CASSQEPAGHNEQFF. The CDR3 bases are TGTGCCAGCAGCCAAGAGCCCGCGGGTCACAATGAGCAGTTCTTC.